Listed below are T cell receptor beta chains from one sample, sequenced in a study of regulatory T cells in long-lasting Graves disease. TCRdb ran MiXCR on the multiplex PCR reads and lists one entry per CDR3 protein. The sample yields 350,000 to 450,000 distinct CDR3 sequences, roughly 20% seen once. Sequenced material: peripheral blood mononuclear cells (PBMCs), taken when the disease was refractory, from a patient treated with antithyroid drugs. Every receptor here comes from a woman in her thirties or forties with Graves disease. Both conserved end residues are part of each CDR3. D genes are given only for firm matches. Clone size, where shown, is once, few, many, or a class for clones that have expanded.

V	size	J	D	DNA	CDR3
TRBV20-1	few	TRBJ1-2	.	TGCAGTGCGGTCAGGAGAGAAGGCTATGGCTACACCTTC	CSAVRREGYGYTF
TRBV7-9	many	TRBJ2-7	.	TGTGCCAGCAGCTCCCCTACTAGCACCCAGTACTTC	CASSSPTSTQYF
TRBV6-5	many	TRBJ2-7	.	TGTGCCAGCAGTTACTCGGGCTCGTCTGACGAGCAGTACTTC	CASSYSGSSDEQYF
TRBV12-3/TRBV12-4	.	TRBJ1-3	.	TGTGCCAGCACCCTTATTAGGGTATCTGGAAACACCATATATTTT	CASTLIRVSGNTIYF
TRBV29-1	many	TRBJ1-1	.	TGCAGCGTCCAGTTAATGGCCGGTAACACTGAAGCTTTCTTT	CSVQLMAGNTEAFF
TRBV3-1	many	TRBJ2-7	.	TGTGCCAGCAGCCTTGGGACCTATAGCTCCTACGAGCAGTACTTC	CASSLGTYSSYEQYF
TRBV4-1	.	TRBJ2-7	.	TGCGCCAGCAGCCAAGTCCTGATACCGAGCTCCTACGAGCAGTACTTC	CASSQVLIPSSYEQYF
TRBV27	.	TRBJ2-1	TRBD2	TGTGCCAGCAGTTTCCTACGACTAGCGGGAGGGCCTAATGAGCAGTTCTTC	CASSFLRLAGGPNEQFF
TRBV7-9	.	TRBJ2-3	.	TGTGCCAGCAGCTTGGTCGGCTGGGTTCGAACAGATACGCAGTATTTT	CASSLVGWVRTDTQYF
TRBV9	few	TRBJ2-2	TRBD2	TGTGCCAGTTCTAGCGGGAGATTAACCGGGGAGCTGTTTTTT	CASSSGRLTGELFF
TRBV5-1	few	TRBJ2-2	TRBD2	TGCGCCAGCAGCCCATGGACTAGCGGGAGAACCACCGGGGAGCTGTTTTTT	CASSPWTSGRTTGELFF
TRBV6-5	.	TRBJ2-1	.	TGTGCCAGCAGTTACCTGGGGGCGGGGGAGCAGTTCTTC	CASSYLGAGEQFF
TRBV30	.	TRBJ1-3	.	TGTGCCTGGAGTGGGGCAGTTGGAAACACCATATATTTT	CAWSGAVGNTIYF
TRBV20-1	.	TRBJ1-5	.	TGCAGTGCTAGTGGCGGGGAGACCCGCAATCAGCCCCAGCATTTT	CSASGGETRNQPQHF
TRBV6-1	many	TRBJ1-2	.	TGTGCCAGCAGTGACAGGGACAACTATGGCTACACCTTC	CASSDRDNYGYTF
TRBV11-2	many	TRBJ1-1	.	TGTGCCAGCAGCTTAGCGGGGGCTAGGGAACAACGCACTGAAGCTTTCTTT	CASSLAGAREQRTEAFF
TRBV7-9	many	TRBJ1-5	.	TGTGCCAGCAGCTCCGAGGGTTCCCAGCATTTT	CASSSEGSQHF
TRBV27	many	TRBJ2-7	.	TGTGCCAGCAGTTTATCCGGGACATCTACCTACGAGCAGTACTTC	CASSLSGTSTYEQYF
TRBV2	few	TRBJ2-6	.	TGTGCCAGCAGCTTAGTGGGCTCTGGGGCCAACGCCCTGACTTTC	CASSLVGSGANALTF
TRBV6-5	few	TRBJ1-6	.	TGTGCCAGCAGTTTCAGGGTTTTAGAGGCCCCCCTCCACTTT	CASSFRVLEAPLHF
TRBV6-1	many	TRBJ2-7	.	TGTGCCAGCAGTCTTAGCTGGGGCTCCTACGAGCAGTACTTC	CASSLSWGSYEQYF
TRBV2	many	TRBJ2-5	TRBD1	TGTGCCAGCAGGGCACTACAGGGGTTTGAGACCCAGTACTTC	CASRALQGFETQYF
TRBV19	many	TRBJ1-2	.	TGTGCCAGTTTGGGGATGTGGCCAGGGGAATATGGCTACACCTTC	CASLGMWPGEYGYTF
TRBV11-3	few	TRBJ1-1	.	TGTGCCAGCAGCCCAGCCGGGGGCGCGACTGAAGCTTTCTTT	CASSPAGGATEAFF
TRBV12-3/TRBV12-4	many	TRBJ2-2	.	TGTGCCAGCAGGCTGAAGCGGTACACCGGGGAGCTGTTTTTT	CASRLKRYTGELFF
TRBV27	.	TRBJ1-6	TRBD1	TGTGCCAGCAGTGGGGTCAGGGGGAGTTCACCCCTCCACTTT	CASSGVRGSSPLHF
TRBV11-2	many	TRBJ1-2	.	TGTGCCAGCAGCCCCACCCGGGGATCCTATGGCTACACCTTC	CASSPTRGSYGYTF
TRBV3-1	few	TRBJ2-7	.	TGTGCCAGCAGCCAAAGCCCCGGGACGGATGCCTACGAGCAGTACTTC	CASSQSPGTDAYEQYF
TRBV29-1	many	TRBJ1-1	TRBD1	TGCAGCGTTGAGGGGACAGAACTGGGGAACACTGAAGCTTTCTTT	CSVEGTELGNTEAFF
TRBV28	.	TRBJ2-1	TRBD2	TGTGCCAGCTTGACTAGCGGGAGTGGAAATGAGCAGTTCTTC	CASLTSGSGNEQFF
TRBV18	.	TRBJ2-5	.	TGTGCCAGCTCACCACGGTATATAAAAGAAGAGACCCAGTACTTC	CASSPRYIKEETQYF
TRBV28	many	TRBJ2-1	TRBD1	TGTGCCAGCAGTACCGGACAGGGGGTGTACAATGAGCAGTTCTTC	CASSTGQGVYNEQFF
TRBV28	many	TRBJ1-2	TRBD1	TGTGCCAACCAAGACAGGGGCTATGGCTACACCTTC	CANQDRGYGYTF
TRBV19	.	TRBJ2-7	TRBD1	TGTGCCAGTAGCCCGACAGGGCTAAGCTACGAGCAGTACTTC	CASSPTGLSYEQYF
TRBV5-1	.	TRBJ2-2	TRBD2	TGCGCCAGCAGCGGGGGACTAGCGGGAGGGCCTTCCACCGGGGAGCTGTTTTTT	CASSGGLAGGPSTGELFF
TRBV14	.	TRBJ2-7	.	TGTGCCAGCAGCCAAGAAACAGGCCAAGGCGAGCAGTACTTC	CASSQETGQGEQYF
TRBV28	many	TRBJ2-2	TRBD1	TGTGCCACCTGCGCAACAGGGGATACCGGGGAGCTGTTTTTT	CATCATGDTGELFF
TRBV6-1	few	TRBJ2-7	.	TGTGCCAGCAGTGCCGAAGCGGTTGGGGGACAGTACTTC	CASSAEAVGGQYF
TRBV29-1	many	TRBJ2-5	.	TGCAGCGTTGAACTGTTAGGGGAGACCCAGTACTTC	CSVELLGETQYF
TRBV2	many	TRBJ1-5	TRBD1	TGTGCCAACAGTGAGCTGCGCGGGACAGGGGGCAATCAGCCCCAGCATTTT	CANSELRGTGGNQPQHF
TRBV28	many	TRBJ2-7	TRBD1	TGTGCCAGCAGTTTGGACAGGGTATCCTACGAGCAGTACTTC	CASSLDRVSYEQYF
TRBV12-3/TRBV12-4	many	TRBJ2-7	TRBD2	TGTGCCAGCAGTTTCACTTGGGAGGGCCGCTACGAGCAGTACTTC	CASSFTWEGRYEQYF
TRBV24-1	many	TRBJ2-7	.	TGTGCCACCAGTGATGGGGTCGAGCAGTACTTC	CATSDGVEQYF